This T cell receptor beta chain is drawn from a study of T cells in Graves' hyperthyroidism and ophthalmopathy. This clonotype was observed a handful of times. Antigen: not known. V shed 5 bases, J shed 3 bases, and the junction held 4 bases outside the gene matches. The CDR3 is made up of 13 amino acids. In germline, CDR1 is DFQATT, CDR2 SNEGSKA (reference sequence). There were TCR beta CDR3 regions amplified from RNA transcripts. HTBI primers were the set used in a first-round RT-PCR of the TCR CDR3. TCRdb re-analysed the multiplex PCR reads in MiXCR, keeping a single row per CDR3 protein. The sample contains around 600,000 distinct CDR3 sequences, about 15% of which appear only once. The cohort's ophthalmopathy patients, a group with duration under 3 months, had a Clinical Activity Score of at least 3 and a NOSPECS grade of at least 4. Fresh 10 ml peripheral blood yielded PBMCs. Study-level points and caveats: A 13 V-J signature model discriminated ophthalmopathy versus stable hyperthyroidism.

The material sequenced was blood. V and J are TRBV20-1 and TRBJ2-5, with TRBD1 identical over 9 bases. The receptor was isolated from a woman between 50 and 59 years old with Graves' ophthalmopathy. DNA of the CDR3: TGCAGTGCTTTGGGACAGGGAGAAGAGACCCAGTACTTC. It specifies CSALGQGEETQYF.